A selection of T cell receptor beta chains follows, all from one sample in a study of blood T cell repertoires in COVID-19. The data were produced by immunoSEQ multiplex PCR, yet TCRdb's version contains in-frame clones alone and is incomplete. The sample lists approximately 230,000 clones; 86% were seen once. The material sequenced was peripheral blood. All receptors derive from a man aged 25-45 years who had recovered from COVID-19. CDR3s include the opening cysteine and the closing phenylalanine or tryptophan. A D gene is named only where the DNA matches it firmly. Size is omitted from some rows. Given values are once, few, many or a class for expanded clones.

abundance: .
v_gene: TRBV7-9
d_gene: TRBD1
j_gene: TRBJ1-1
CDR3aa: CASSSPGTGLGNTEAFF
CDR3nt: TGTGCCAGCAGCTCCCCCGGGACAGGTTTGGGGAACACTGAAGCTTTCTTT

abundance: few
v_gene: TRBV6-6
d_gene: TRBD1
j_gene: TRBJ1-1
CDR3aa: CASSYLRTGEAFF
CDR3nt: TGTGCCAGCAGTTACCTTCGGACAGGTGAAGCTTTCTTT

abundance: .
v_gene: TRBV5-5
d_gene: .
j_gene: TRBJ2-7
CDR3aa: CASMIGQTSYEQYF
CDR3nt: TGTGCCAGCATGATAGGACAGACGTCCTACGAGCAGTACTTC

abundance: .
v_gene: TRBV10-3
d_gene: TRBD1
j_gene: TRBJ1-1
CDR3aa: CALREGGVTEAFF
CDR3nt: TGTGCCCTTAGGGAAGGGGGCGTCACTGAAGCTTTCTTT

abundance: .
v_gene: TRBV5-1
d_gene: .
j_gene: TRBJ1-1
CDR3aa: CASTSGAAVNTEAFF
CDR3nt: TGCGCCAGCACCTCCGGCGCAGCGGTGAACACTGAAGCTTTCTTT

abundance: once
v_gene: TRBV6-1
d_gene: .
j_gene: TRBJ1-2
CDR3aa: CASSEFSGAGGYTF
CDR3nt: TGTGCCAGCAGTGAATTTTCAGGGGCTGGGGGCTACACCTTC

abundance: .
v_gene: TRBV27
d_gene: .
j_gene: TRBJ1-6
CDR3aa: CASRDSSSYNSPLHF
CDR3nt: TGTGCCAGCCGGGACTCCAGCTCCTATAATTCACCCCTCCACTTT

abundance: .
v_gene: TRBV18
d_gene: .
j_gene: TRBJ1-3
CDR3aa: CASSQNHPDFFSGNTIYF
CDR3nt: TGTGCCAGCTCACAGAACCACCCAGACTTTTTCTCTGGAAACACCATATATTTT

abundance: .
v_gene: TRBV6-5
d_gene: .
j_gene: TRBJ1-2
CDR3aa: CASRGRGYYGYTF
CDR3nt: TGTGCCAGCAGGGGAAGGGGGTACTATGGCTACACCTTC

abundance: .
v_gene: TRBV5-4
d_gene: .
j_gene: TRBJ1-4
CDR3aa: CASSFPGSNEKLFF
CDR3nt: TGTGCCAGCAGCTTTCCCGGGAGTAATGAAAAACTGTTTTTT

abundance: few
v_gene: TRBV11-3
d_gene: .
j_gene: TRBJ1-1
CDR3aa: CASSWTANTEAFF
CDR3nt: TGTGCCAGCAGCTGGACAGCCAACACTGAAGCTTTCTTT

abundance: .
v_gene: TRBV6-6
d_gene: .
j_gene: TRBJ2-3
CDR3aa: CASSYWAPSGDTQYF
CDR3nt: TGTGCCAGCAGTTATTGGGCCCCCAGTGGAGATACGCAGTATTTT

abundance: once
v_gene: TRBV4-1
d_gene: .
j_gene: TRBJ2-1
CDR3aa: CASRFSMGAEQFF
CDR3nt: TGCGCCAGCAGGTTTTCCATGGGGGCTGAGCAGTTCTTC

abundance: .
v_gene: TRBV12-3/TRBV12-4
d_gene: TRBD1
j_gene: TRBJ1-6
CDR3aa: CASSYRGDSPLHF
CDR3nt: TGTGCCAGCAGTTACAGGGGAGATTCACCCCTCCACTTT

abundance: .
v_gene: TRBV5-1
d_gene: .
j_gene: TRBJ1-3
CDR3aa: CASSLLVGLNSGNTIYF
CDR3nt: TGCGCCAGCAGCTTGTTGGTGGGGCTCAACTCTGGAAACACCATATATTTT

abundance: once
v_gene: TRBV3-1/TRBV3-2
d_gene: .
j_gene: TRBJ2-5
CDR3aa: CASSQASRRETQYF
CDR3nt: TGTGCCAGCAGCCAAGCTAGCCGTCGAGAGACCCAGTACTTC

abundance: .
v_gene: TRBV6-5
d_gene: .
j_gene: TRBJ2-6
CDR3aa: CATWNRVGANVLTF
CDR3nt: TGTGCCACCTGGAACAGGGTTGGGGCCAACGTCCTGACTTTC

abundance: few
v_gene: TRBV19
d_gene: TRBD1
j_gene: TRBJ1-2
CDR3aa: CASSGGGLGYTF
CDR3nt: TGTGCCAGTTCTGGAGGGGGCCTCGGCTACACCTTC

abundance: .
v_gene: TRBV4-3
d_gene: TRBD1
j_gene: TRBJ2-5
CDR3aa: CASSSSGGTQYF
CDR3nt: TGCGCCAGCAGCTCATCAGGGGGGACCCAGTACTTC

abundance: few
v_gene: TRBV6-5
d_gene: .
j_gene: TRBJ1-2
CDR3aa: CASSYLGQSYGYTF
CDR3nt: TGTGCCAGCAGTTACCTCGGACAGTCCTATGGCTACACCTTC

abundance: .
v_gene: TRBV9
d_gene: .
j_gene: TRBJ2-5
CDR3aa: CASSVAAVEETQYF
CDR3nt: TGTGCCAGCAGCGTAGCGGCGGTCGAAGAGACCCAGTACTTC

abundance: .
v_gene: TRBV18
d_gene: TRBD1
j_gene: TRBJ2-7
CDR3aa: CASSPRQGLSYEQYF
CDR3nt: TGTGCCAGCTCACCCAGACAGGGCCTCTCCTACGAGCAGTACTTC